Following are 4 T cell receptor beta chains from one sample sequenced in a study of cytomegalovirus exposure and HLA in healthy donors. The data were produced by immunoSEQ multiplex PCR, yet TCRdb's version contains in-frame clones alone and is incomplete. The table includes over 150,000 clones, roughly 89% detected once. The sample taken for sequencing was PBMCs. Receptor source: a woman between 18 and 30 years old in good health and CMV-seropositive.

The rearrangement joins TRBV5-1 to TRBJ1-1; 10 bases map to TRBD1. The trim removed 4 bases at V and 3 bases at J, leaving 6 bases unmatched. The CDR3 extends over 15 amino acids. The germline V gene encodes CDR1 SGHRS and CDR2 YFSETQ. CDR3 protein: CASSPGGQGDTEAFF. CDR3 bases: TGCGCCAGCAGCCCAGGAGGACAGGGGGACACTGAAGCTTTCTTT.

In the case of this clone: Other DNA sequences within the sample encode an identical CDR3. The rearrangement uses TRBV30 and TRBJ2-7, with D possibly TRBD2 on 5 matching bases. Between the trimmed V and J ends, which lost 0 bases and 4 bases, there was a span of 7 bases. The germline CDR1 and CDR2 sequences are GTSNPN and SVGIG (reference sequence). This CDR3 region has 12 residues. The CDR3 sequence is CAWSVGSYEQYF. The DNA for the CDR3 is TGTGCCTGGAGTGTGGGGAGTTACGAGCAGTACTTC.

This clone has a single count. V is TRBV15 and J is TRBJ1-5, with no clear D. CDR1 is LNHNV and CDR2 is YYDKDF in the germline V gene (reference sequence). Trimming pared 1 base from V and 6 bases from J, leaving 16 bases between. This CDR3 is built from 16 residues. This CDR3 reads CATSRGGGGLGQPQHF. DNA of the CDR3: TGTGCCACCAGCAGAGGGGGAGGTGGGCTGGGTCAGCCCCAGCATTTT.

The chain has TRBV7-3 and TRBJ2-3, with D hard to call. The CDR3 runs to 15 residues. Germline values: CDR1 SGHTA, CDR2 FQGTGA. Trimming cost V 4 bases and J 3 bases, with 14 bases left between them. Written as DNA, the CDR3 is TGTGCCAGCAGCTCGGGTCTCCCCGGGACAGATACGCAGTATTTT. It yields the protein CASSSGLPGTDTQYF.